This TCR beta chain was observed in a study of OX40 agonist ivuxolimab in advanced cancers. Study-wide background: Each patient was given ivuxolimab into a vein every 2 weeks, at 0.01 to 10 mg/kg. Patients undergoing dose escalation presented with hepatocellular carcinoma, melanoma, renal cell or head and neck cancer. Broader study findings: Both CD4+ and CD8+ T cell populations in blood had undergone clonal expansion by week 6 at 0.1 to 3.0 mg/kg.

No patient had autoimmune disease or received systemic immunosuppression. Worth noting for this clone: Antigen: not known.

The repertoire was sequenced with immunoSEQ multiplex PCR; TCRdb's copy has only in-frame clones and lacks some. The data show 12,000 to 15,000 clones, 75% to 80% seen once. Germline CDR1 and CDR2: LGHNA and YNFKEQ. There are 15 residues in the CDR3. Trimming cost V 0 bases and J 3 bases, with 12 bases left between them. J is TRBJ2-7 and V is TRBV4-2; D call uncertain. The material sequenced was CD4+ or CD8+ T cells sorted from blood, taken in a trial of the OX40 agonist ivuxolimab. The TCR originated in an adult with an advanced solid tumor such as melanoma, head and neck, liver or kidney cancer. The CDR3 DNA sequence: TGTGCCAGCAGCCAAGAAAGTCATGTTGGCTACGAGCAGTACTTC. Protein sequence: CASSQESHVGYEQYF.